This entry features one T cell receptor (beta chain) sequence. Antigen unknown. These data originate in a study of blood T cells in healthy people across ages. Findings and caveats of the study: Strongly correlated with naive T cell percentage was TCR beta diversity. Donors of long life had a larger count of naive CD4+ cells and greater diversity than aged donors. Unsorted PBMCs ruled out conclusive naive versus antigen-experienced comparison. Older individuals had lower TCR beta diversity per million T cells (the decline was roughly linear).

Trimming removed 4 bases from V and 4 bases from J, with 18 bases in between. The germline gives CDR1 MNHNY, CDR2 SVGAGI (reference sequence). The CDR3 loop spans 16 amino acids. A second PCR, run for roughly 7 to 12 cycles, used a sample-barcoded 5' primer plus a J-beta primer mix. TCRdb redid the calling of the 5' RACE reads with MiXCR, one entry per CDR3 protein. The table lists about 1,500,000 distinct CDR3 sequences, under 30% of them singletons, with roughly 8% in the top ten. Input material: blood. The clonotype was recovered from a woman in her 30s in good health. This rearrangement joins TRBV6-6 to TRBJ2-3; perhaps TRBD1 as D (6 bases). This CDR3 is CASSCRTARQSDTQYF. The CDR3, as DNA: TGTGCCAGCAGTTGCAGGACAGCTAGACAATCAGATACGCAGTATTTT.